The sequence of this T cell receptor (beta chain) was determined in a study of shared clonotypes between healthy human individuals. In the study overall: Two women and a few men aged 18 to 49 made up the donors. The study, taken as a whole, reports: Naive subsets tended to show greater estimated richness than memory subsets. Blood was the sole source, and tissue repertoires probably differ. Measured sharing among donors was expected to vary with sequencing depth.

TCRdb keeps only in-frame clones here, not all; method: immunoSEQ multiplex PCR. Of a few million clones listed, around 93% are singletons. On this clone itself: Its antigen is unidentified.

Germline V lookup: CDR1 SNHLY, CDR2 FYNNEI. Trimming cost V 4 bases and J 2 bases, with 12 bases left between them. CDR3 length equals 14 residues. The V gene is TRBV2, the J gene TRBJ2-7; maybe TRBD1 (6 bases). The source is a man aged 18-30 years in good health. Some clones in this sample may be carry-over from other donors' samples. Sequenced input: naive CD4+ T cells from PBMCs. Subset denoted: CD45RA+ positively selected. The CDR3 reads CASSGPGAAYEQYF. CDR3 DNA sequence: TGTGCCAGCAGTGGCCCAGGGGCCGCCTACGAGCAGTACTTC.